The clone carrying this T cell receptor (beta chain) was found a few times. Its cognate antigen is unknown. This sample is part of a study of T-cell reconstitution after alpha-beta-depleted transplantation in children. The study, taken as a whole, reports: Reports say that about two months after transplant, the alpha-beta T cells came out of several hundred graft clones that had expanded. One year post-transplant, T-cell counts and diversity were largely derived from T cells produced anew.

The authors prepared the TCRbeta library with unique molecular identifiers. A single record per CDR3 protein comes from TCRdb applying MiXCR to the PCR reads. The sample shows about 290,000 distinct CDR3 sequences, around 9.1% of them seen only once. V gave up 3 bases and J gave up 4 bases; unmatched junction bases: 9. CDR1 SGDLS and CDR2 YYNGEE come from the germline V gene. This CDR3 region has 16 residues. The chain employs TRBV9 and TRBJ2-1; TRBD2 matches at 8 bases. The TCR comes from a boy under three years old with acute myeloid leukemia, due to receive a stem cell transplant. The source was PBMCs, collected before TCRalphabeta/CD19-depleted stem cell transplant. DNA of the CDR3: TGTGCCAGCAGCGCCGAAACTAGCGGTGGATACAATGAGCAGTTCTTC. The encoded protein is CASSAETSGGYNEQFF. The full variable domain, with the rest looked up from reference TRBV9 and TRBJ2-1, is DSGVTQTPKHLITATGQRVTLRCSPRSGDLSVYWYQQSLDQGLQFLIQYYNGEERAKGNILERFSAQQFPDLHSELNLSSLELGDSALYFCASSAETSGGYNEQFFGPGTRLTVL.